Sequencing of this TCR beta chain was carried out in a study of T cells after yellow fever vaccination. This clonotype has a count of ten or more. Template switching by 5'RACE produced TCR cDNA, adding a universal primer site and UMIs. TCRdb reprocessed the 5' RACE reads with MiXCR, giving one entry per CDR3 protein. The sample holds about 210,000 distinct CDR3 sequences, around 3.1% seen once. Germline V gene lookup returns CDR1 SGHRS and CDR2 YFSETQ. V lost 4 bases to trimming and J lost 3 bases, with 7 bases between them. The CDR3 spans 12 residues. The chain joins TRBV5-1 to TRBJ1-2; D call uncertain. The origin of this receptor is a man in his late teens or twenties who received the YFV17D yellow fever vaccine. This specimen consisted of CD4+ T cells sorted from PBMCs, obtained 10 days after the yellow fever booster vaccination. DNA of the CDR3: TGCGCCAGCAGCGAAGTGGACTATGGCTACACCTTC. Translated: CASSEVDYGYTF.